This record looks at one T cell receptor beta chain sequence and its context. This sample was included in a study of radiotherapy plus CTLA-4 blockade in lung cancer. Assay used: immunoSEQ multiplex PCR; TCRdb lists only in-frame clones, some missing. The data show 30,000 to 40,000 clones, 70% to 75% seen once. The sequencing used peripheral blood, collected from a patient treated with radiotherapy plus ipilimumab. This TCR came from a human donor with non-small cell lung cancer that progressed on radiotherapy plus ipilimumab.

The DNA for the CDR3 is TGTGCCAGCAGCTTTGGGACAGGGAGTGAAGCTTTCTTT. This sequence encodes CASSFGTGSEAFF. The V call is TRBV6-1, the J call TRBJ1-1, with 9 bases lining up with TRBD1. CDR3 size: 13 residues. Germline loops: CDR1 MNHNS, CDR2 SASEGT. The junction had 6 bases not matched to a gene; V was cut back by 6 bases and J by 7 bases.